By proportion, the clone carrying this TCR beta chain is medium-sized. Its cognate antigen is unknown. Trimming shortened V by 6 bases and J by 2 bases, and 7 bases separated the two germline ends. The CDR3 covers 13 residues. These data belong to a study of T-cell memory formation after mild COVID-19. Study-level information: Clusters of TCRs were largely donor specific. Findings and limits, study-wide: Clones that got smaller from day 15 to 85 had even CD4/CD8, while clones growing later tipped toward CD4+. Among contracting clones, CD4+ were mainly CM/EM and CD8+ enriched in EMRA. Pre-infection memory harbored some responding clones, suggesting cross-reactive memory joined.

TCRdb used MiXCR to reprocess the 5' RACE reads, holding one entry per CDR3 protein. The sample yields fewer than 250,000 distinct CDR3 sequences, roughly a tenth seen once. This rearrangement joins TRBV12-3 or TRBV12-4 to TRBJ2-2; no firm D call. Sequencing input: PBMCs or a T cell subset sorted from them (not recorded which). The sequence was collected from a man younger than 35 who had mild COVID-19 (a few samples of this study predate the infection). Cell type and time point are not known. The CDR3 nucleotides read TGTGCCAGCAGCCCGGAAAACACCGGGGAGCTGTTTTTT. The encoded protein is CASSPENTGELFF.